This TCR beta chain was identified during a study of T-cell memory formation after mild COVID-19. At the level of the study: Largely donor-specific TCR clusters were found.

Points on this clonotype: Its antigen is undetermined.

Overall study findings and caveats: Prior to infection, memory already included some responding clones, suggesting cross-reactive memory joined. SARS-CoV-2 specificity of second-wave clones peaking day 37 was unconfirmed.

Barcoded TCR alpha and TCR beta cDNA libraries with UMIs came from 5'RACE using constant-segment primers. TCRdb re-analysed the 5' RACE reads in MiXCR, keeping a single row per CDR3 protein. The sample has almost 250,000 distinct CDR3 sequences, approximately 15% seen once. CDR3 length: 12 residues. V was shortened by 1 base and J by 3 bases, with 4 bases between the two germline ends. CDR1 is LNHNV, CDR2 YYDKDF, per germline (reference sequence). The chain links TRBV15 to TRBJ2-7; no firm D call. Sequencing was done on a sample of PBMCs or a T cell subset sorted from them (not recorded which). The receptor was isolated from an adult woman who had mild COVID-19 (a few samples of this study predate the infection). Cell type and time point are not known. Written as DNA, the CDR3 is TGTGCCACCAGCAGAGGCTACTACGAGCAGTACTTC. Translated, it gives CATSRGYYEQYF.